The entry below gives a single T cell receptor beta chain sequence along with its context. Taking its sample share into account, this clonotype is large (0.1 to 1%). Its binding antigen is unknown. Base-call qualities are not available, and no considerably larger clone is one nucleotide away. These data come from a study. From the germline V gene (reference sequence), CDR1 is MNHEY and CDR2 is SMNVEV. The germline ends are 9 bases apart after V is trimmed by 4 bases and J by 0 bases. From its cysteine to its phenylalanine, the CDR3 spans 14 amino acids. Only the CDR3 DNA is retained, 42 bases long and in frame from the first base. Sequencing used an Illumina MiSeq. Clones were called with MiXCR by TCRdb after fastp trimmed the public reads at Q25, and only in-frame beta chains were retained. Rows merge per CDR3 protein into single entries with the most common DNA and genes. Within this sample are 1,500 to 2,000 distinct CDR3 sequences, with around 8% of them counted one time only. The ten largest clones add up to approximately 12% of the sample.

Sequencing was performed on CD4+ T cells from peripheral blood. Rearrangement joined TRBV27 to TRBJ1-1; there is no confident call for the D gene. The sequence came from a human donor with rheumatoid arthritis. The CDR3 region has the sequence CASSSTAMNTEAFF. The sequenced DNA is TGTGCCAGCAGTTCCACGGCCATGAACACTGAAGCTTTCTTT.